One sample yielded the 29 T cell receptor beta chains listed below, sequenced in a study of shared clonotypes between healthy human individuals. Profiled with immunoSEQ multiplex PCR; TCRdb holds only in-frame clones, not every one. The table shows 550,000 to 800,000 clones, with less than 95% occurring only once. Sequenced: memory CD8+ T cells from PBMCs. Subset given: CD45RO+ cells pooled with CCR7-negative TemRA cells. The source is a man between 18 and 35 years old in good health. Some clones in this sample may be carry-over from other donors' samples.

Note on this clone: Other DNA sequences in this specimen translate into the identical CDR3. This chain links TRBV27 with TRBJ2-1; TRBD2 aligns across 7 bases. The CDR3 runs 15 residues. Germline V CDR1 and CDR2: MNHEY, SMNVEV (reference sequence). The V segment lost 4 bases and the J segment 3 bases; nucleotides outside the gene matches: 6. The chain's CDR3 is CASSSLAGVYNEQFF. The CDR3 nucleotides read TGTGCCAGCAGTTCCTTGGCGGGGGTCTACAATGAGCAGTTCTTC.

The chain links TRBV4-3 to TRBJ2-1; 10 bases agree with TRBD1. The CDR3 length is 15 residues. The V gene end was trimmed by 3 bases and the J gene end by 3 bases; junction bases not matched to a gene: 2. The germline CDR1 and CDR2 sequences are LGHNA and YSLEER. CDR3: CASSQGTGVYNEQFF. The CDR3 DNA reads TGCGCCAGCAGCCAGGGGACAGGGGTCTACAATGAGCAGTTCTTC.

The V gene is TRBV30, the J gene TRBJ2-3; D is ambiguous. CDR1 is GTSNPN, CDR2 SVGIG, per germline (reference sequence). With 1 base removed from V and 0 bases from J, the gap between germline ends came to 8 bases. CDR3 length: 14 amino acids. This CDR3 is CAWSELGSTDTQYF. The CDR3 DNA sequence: TGTGCCTGGAGTGAACTGGGTAGCACAGATACGCAGTATTTT. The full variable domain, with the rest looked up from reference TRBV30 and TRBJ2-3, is SQTIHQWPATLVQPVGSPLSLECTVEGTSNPNLYWYRQAAGRGLQLLFYSVGIGQISSEVPQNLSASRPQDRQFILSSKKLLLSDSGFYLCAWSELGSTDTQYFGPGTRLTVL.

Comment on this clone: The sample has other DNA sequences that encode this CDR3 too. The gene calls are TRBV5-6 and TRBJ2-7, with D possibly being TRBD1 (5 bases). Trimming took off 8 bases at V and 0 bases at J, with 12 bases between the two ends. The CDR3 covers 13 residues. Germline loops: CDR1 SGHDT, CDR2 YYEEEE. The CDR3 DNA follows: TGTGCCAGTTCGGCAGGGATCTCCTACGAGCAGTACTTC. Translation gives CASSAGISYEQYF.

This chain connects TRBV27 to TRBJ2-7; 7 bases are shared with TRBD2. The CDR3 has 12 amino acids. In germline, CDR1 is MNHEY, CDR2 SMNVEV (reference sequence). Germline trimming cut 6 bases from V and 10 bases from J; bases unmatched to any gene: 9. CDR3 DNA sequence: TGTGCCAGCAGGGCCCCTAGCGGCGTACAGTACTTC. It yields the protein CASRAPSGVQYF.

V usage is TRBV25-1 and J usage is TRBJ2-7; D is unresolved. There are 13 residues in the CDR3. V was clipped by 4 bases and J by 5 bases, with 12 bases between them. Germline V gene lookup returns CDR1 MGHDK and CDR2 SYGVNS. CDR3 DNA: TGTGCCAGCAGTGCCCAGGTAGGAGACGAGCAGTACTTC. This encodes CASSAQVGDEQYF.

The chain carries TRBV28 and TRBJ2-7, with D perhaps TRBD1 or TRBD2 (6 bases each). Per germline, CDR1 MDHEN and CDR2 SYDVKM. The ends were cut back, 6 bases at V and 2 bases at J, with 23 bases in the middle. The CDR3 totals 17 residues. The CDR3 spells CASRDRDTLWGAYEQYF. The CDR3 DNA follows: TGTGCCAGCAGAGACCGGGACACGCTGTGGGGGGCCTACGAGCAGTACTTC.

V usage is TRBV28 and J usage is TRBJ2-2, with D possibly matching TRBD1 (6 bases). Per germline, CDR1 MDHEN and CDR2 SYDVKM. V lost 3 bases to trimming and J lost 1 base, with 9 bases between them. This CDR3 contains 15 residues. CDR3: CASSFETGNTGELFF. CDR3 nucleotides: TGTGCCAGCAGTTTTGAGACAGGGAACACCGGGGAGCTGTTTTTT. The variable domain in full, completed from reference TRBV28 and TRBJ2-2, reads DVKVTQSSRYLVKRTGEKVFLECVQDMDHENMFWYRQDPGLGLRLIYFSYDVKMKEKGDIPEGYSVSREKKERFSLILESASTNQTSMYLCASSFETGNTGELFFGEGSRLTVL.

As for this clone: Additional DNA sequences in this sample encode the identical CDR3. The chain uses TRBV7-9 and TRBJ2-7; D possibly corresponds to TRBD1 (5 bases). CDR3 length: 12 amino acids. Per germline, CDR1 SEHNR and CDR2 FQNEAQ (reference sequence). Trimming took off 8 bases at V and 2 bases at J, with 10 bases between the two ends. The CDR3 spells CASSPGTYEQYF. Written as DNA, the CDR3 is TGTGCCAGCTCTCCAGGGACCTACGAGCAGTACTTC.

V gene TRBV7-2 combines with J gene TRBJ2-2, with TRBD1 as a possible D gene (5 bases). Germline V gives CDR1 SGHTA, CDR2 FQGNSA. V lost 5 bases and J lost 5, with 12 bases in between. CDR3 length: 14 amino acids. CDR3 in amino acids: CASSPNRITGELFF. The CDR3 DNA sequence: TGTGCCAGCAGCCCTAACAGGATAACCGGGGAGCTGTTTTTT. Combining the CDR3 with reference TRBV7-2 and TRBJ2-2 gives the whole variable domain GAGVSQSPSNKVTEKGKDVELRCDPISGHTALYWYRQSLGQGLEFLIYFQGNSAPDKSGLPSDRFSAERTGGSVSTLTIQRTQQEDSAVYLCASSPNRITGELFFGEGSRLTVL.

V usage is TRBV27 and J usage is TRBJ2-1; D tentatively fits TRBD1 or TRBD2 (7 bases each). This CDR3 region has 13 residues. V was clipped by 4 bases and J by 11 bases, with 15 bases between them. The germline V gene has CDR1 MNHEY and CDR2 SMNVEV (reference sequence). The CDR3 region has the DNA TGTGCCAGCAGTTGGGCAGGGGGGGCGAAGCAGTTCTTC. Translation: CASSWAGGAKQFF.

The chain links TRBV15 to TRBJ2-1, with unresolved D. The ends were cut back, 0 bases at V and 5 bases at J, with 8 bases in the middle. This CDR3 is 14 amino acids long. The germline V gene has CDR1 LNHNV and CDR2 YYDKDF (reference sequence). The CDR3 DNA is TGTGCCACCAGCAGAGATCAAGGAGACAATGAGCAGTTCTTC. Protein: CATSRDQGDNEQFF.

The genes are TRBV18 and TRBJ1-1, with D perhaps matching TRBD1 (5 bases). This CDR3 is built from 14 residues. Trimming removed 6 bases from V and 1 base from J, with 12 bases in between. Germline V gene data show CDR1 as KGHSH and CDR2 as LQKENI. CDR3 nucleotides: TGTGCCAGCTCGCCGACCAGGGAGAACACTGAAGCTTTCTTT. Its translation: CASSPTRENTEAFF.

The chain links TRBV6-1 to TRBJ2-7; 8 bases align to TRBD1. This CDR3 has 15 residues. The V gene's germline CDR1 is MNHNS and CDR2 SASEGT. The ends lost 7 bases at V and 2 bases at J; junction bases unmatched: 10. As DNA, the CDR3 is TGTGCCAGCAACGTCGTGACAGGGGTTACCTACGAGCAGTACTTC. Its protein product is CASNVVTGVTYEQYF.

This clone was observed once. CDR3 amino acids: CASRGTGPSYEQYF. CDR3 in DNA: TGTGCCAGCAGAGGGACAGGGCCCTCCTACGAGCAGTACTTC. The chain is built from TRBV27 and TRBJ2-7; TRBD1 aligns across 9 bases. The V segment lost 6 bases and the J segment 0 bases; nucleotides outside the gene matches: 3. This CDR3 contains 14 residues. Looked up from germline, CDR1 is MNHEY and CDR2 is SMNVEV (reference sequence).

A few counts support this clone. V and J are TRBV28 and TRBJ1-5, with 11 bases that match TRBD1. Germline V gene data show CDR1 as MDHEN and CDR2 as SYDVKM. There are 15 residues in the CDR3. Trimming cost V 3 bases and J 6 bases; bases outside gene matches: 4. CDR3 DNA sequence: TGTGCCAGCAGTTTGAGGACAGGGGGCCCTCAGCCCCAGCATTTT. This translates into CASSLRTGGPQPQHF.

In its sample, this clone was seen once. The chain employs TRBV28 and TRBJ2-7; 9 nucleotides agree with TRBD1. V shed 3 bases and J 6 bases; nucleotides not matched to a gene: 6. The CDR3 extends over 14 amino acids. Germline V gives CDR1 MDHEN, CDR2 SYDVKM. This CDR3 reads CASSFPGTGREQYF. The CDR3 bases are TGTGCCAGCAGTTTCCCCGGGACAGGGCGCGAGCAGTACTTC.

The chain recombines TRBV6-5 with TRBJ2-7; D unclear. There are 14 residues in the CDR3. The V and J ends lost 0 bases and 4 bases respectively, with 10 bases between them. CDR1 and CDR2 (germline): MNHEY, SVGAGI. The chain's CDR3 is CASSYSTDLYEQYF. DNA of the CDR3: TGTGCCAGCAGTTACTCGACGGATCTGTACGAGCAGTACTTC.

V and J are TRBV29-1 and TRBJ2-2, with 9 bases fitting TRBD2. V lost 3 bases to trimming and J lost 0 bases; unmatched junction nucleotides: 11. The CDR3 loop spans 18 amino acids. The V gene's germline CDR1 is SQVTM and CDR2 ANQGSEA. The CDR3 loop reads CSVEGRAGGNANTGELFF. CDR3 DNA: TGCAGCGTTGAGGGGCGAGCGGGAGGCAACGCGAACACCGGGGAGCTGTTTTTT.

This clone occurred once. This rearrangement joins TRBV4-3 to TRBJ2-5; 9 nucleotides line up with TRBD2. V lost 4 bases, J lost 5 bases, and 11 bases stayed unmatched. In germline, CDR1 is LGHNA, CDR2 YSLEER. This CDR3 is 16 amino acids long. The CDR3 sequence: CASSPLAAGGTETQYF. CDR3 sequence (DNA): TGCGCCAGCAGCCCATTGGCGGCGGGAGGGACGGAGACCCAGTACTTC.

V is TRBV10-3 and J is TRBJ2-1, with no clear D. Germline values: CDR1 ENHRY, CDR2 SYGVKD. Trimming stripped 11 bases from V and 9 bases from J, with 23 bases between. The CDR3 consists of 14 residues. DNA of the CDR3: TGTGCCGTAGGCGACCTACACCCCCCGGCTGAGCAGTTCTTC. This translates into CAVGDLHPPAEQFF.

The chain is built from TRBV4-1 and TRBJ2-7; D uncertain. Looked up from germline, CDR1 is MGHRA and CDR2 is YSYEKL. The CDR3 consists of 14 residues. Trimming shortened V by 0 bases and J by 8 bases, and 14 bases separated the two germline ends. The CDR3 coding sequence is TGCGCCAGCAGCCAAGACCTAACACCTACGAAGCAGTACTTC. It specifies CASSQDLTPTKQYF.

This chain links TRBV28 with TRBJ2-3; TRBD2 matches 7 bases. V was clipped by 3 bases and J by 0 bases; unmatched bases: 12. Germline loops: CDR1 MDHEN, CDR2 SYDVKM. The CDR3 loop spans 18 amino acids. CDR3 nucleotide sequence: TGTGCCAGCAGTTTTGGCCTAGCGGACCCCTTGAGCACAGATACGCAGTATTTT. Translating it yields CASSFGLADPLSTDTQYF.

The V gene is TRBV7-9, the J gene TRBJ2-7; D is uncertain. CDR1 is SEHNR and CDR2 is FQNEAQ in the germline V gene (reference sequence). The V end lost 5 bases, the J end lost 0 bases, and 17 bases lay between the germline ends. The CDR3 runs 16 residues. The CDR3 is CASSTPTLNPSYEQYF. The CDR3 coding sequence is TGTGCCAGCAGCACCCCGACTCTCAATCCCTCCTACGAGCAGTACTTC.

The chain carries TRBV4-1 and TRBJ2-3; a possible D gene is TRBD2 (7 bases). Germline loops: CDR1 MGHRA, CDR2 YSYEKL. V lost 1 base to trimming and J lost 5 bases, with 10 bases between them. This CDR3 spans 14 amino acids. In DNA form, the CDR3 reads TGCGCCAGCAGCCAAGTGGGGGGGCGAGATACGCAGTATTTT. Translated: CASSQVGGRDTQYF.

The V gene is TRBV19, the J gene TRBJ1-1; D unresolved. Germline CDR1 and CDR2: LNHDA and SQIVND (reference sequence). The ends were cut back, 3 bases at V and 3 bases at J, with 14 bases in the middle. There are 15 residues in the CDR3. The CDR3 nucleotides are TGTGCCAGTAGTATCGATTTGGAGTCTCACACTGAAGCTTTCTTT. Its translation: CASSIDLESHTEAFF.

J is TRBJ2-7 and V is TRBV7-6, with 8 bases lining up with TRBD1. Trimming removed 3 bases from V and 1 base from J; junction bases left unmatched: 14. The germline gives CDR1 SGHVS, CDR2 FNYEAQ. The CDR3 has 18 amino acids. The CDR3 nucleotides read TGTGCCAGCAGCTTGAAAATAGCTGGACAGGGACTTTCCTACGAGCAGTACTTC. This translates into CASSLKIAGQGLSYEQYF.

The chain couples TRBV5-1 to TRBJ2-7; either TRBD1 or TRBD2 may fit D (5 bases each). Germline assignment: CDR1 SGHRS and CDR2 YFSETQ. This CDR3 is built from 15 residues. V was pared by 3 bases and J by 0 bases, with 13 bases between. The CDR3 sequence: CASSWGRGTSYEQYF. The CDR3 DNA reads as TGCGCCAGCAGCTGGGGACGGGGAACCTCCTACGAGCAGTACTTC. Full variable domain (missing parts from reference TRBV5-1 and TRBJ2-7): KAGVTQTPRYLIKTRGQQVTLSCSPISGHRSVSWYQQTPGQGLQFLFEYFSETQRNKGNFPGRFSGRQFSNSRSEMNVSTLELGDSALYLCASSWGRGTSYEQYFGPGTRLTVT.

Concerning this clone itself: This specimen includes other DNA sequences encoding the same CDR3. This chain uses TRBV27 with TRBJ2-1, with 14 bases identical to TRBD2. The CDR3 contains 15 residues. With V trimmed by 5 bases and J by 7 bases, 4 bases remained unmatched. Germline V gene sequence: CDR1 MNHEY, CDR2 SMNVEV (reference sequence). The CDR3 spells CASSPGTSGRNEQFF. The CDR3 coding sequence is TGTGCCAGCAGTCCTGGGACTAGCGGGAGAAATGAGCAGTTCTTC.